A selection of T cell receptor beta chains follows, all from one sample in a study of shared clonotypes between healthy human individuals. The table came from immunoSEQ multiplex PCR; TCRdb's copy has only in-frame clones and leaves some out. The repertoire consists of a few million clones, with just under 95% occurring once and the leading ten covering 0.37%. Sequenced sample: naive CD4+ T cells from PBMCs. These receptors originate from a man aged 18 to 35 in good health. Some clones in this sample may be carry-over from other donors' samples. Each CDR3 is given with its conserved first and last residue. Fields, in order: J gene, V gene, D gene, clone size, CDR3 DNA, CDR3 protein. A D gene is named only where the DNA matches it firmly. Rows give clone size only sometimes, using once, few, many, or a class for an expanded clone.

>TRBJ2-7|TRBV2|.|.
TGTGCCAGCAGTCCCCAGGGTCGCAGGTACGAGCAGTACTTC
CASSPQGRRYEQYF
>TRBJ2-2|TRBV7-3|TRBD2|few
TGTGCCAGCAGCCTCGTAGCGGGATCCAACACCGGGGAGCTGTTTTTT
CASSLVAGSNTGELFF
>TRBJ2-1|TRBV7-9|TRBD1|once
TGTGCCAGCATCCGGGCAGGGGGTCGCCCCTACAATGAGCAGTTCTTC
CASIRAGGRPYNEQFF
>TRBJ1-5|TRBV7-2|.|.
TGTGCCAGCAGCCTGACAGGAAATCAGCCCCAGCATTTT
CASSLTGNQPQHF
>TRBJ1-1|TRBV5-1|.|.
TGCGCCAGCAGCTGGAGTACGGGTGGGAACACTGAAGCTTTCTTT
CASSWSTGGNTEAFF
>TRBJ2-4|TRBV6-5|.|.
TGTGCCAGCAGTTACAATGGGGGGCCCGGAAACATTCAGTACTTC
CASSYNGGPGNIQYF
>TRBJ1-2|TRBV28|TRBD1|.
TGTGCCAGCAGTAAAGGGGGCACATATGGCTACACCTTC
CASSKGGTYGYTF
>TRBJ2-6|TRBV19|TRBD1|.
TGTGCCAGTGGCCAGACAGGGGCCGGGGCCAACGTCCTGACTTTC
CASGQTGAGANVLTF
>TRBJ2-1|TRBV5-1|.|.
TGCGCCAGCAGCTCAGGACTACAGAGCTCCTACAATGAGCAGTTCTTC
CASSSGLQSSYNEQFF
>TRBJ1-3|TRBV28|TRBD1|.
TGTGCCAGCAGCCTATGGACAGGGGGCTCGAGAAACACCATATATTTT
CASSLWTGGSRNTIYF
>TRBJ2-7|TRBV13|.|.
TGTGCCAGCAGCTTACACCCCTACGAGCAGTACTTC
CASSLHPYEQYF
>TRBJ2-2|TRBV5-1|TRBD2|.
TGCGCCAGCAGCCCCACCCCCCAAGCGGGAGCGAACACCGGGGAGCTGTTTTTT
CASSPTPQAGANTGELFF
>TRBJ2-1|TRBV30|.|.
TGTGCCTGGACTTCTTTCGGGACCGCCAATGAGCAGTTCTTC
CAWTSFGTANEQFF
>TRBJ1-1|TRBV5-1|.|once
TGCGCCTCCCGGGGGCCCATGAACACTGAAGCTTTCTTT
CASRGPMNTEAFF
>TRBJ2-7|TRBV5-6|TRBD1|.
TGTGCCAGCAGCCTCAGGGGGAACTGGGATCGCGAGCAGTACTTC
CASSLRGNWDREQYF
>TRBJ1-5|TRBV2|TRBD1|.
TGTGCCAGCAGGAGGACAGGGGGTCAGCCCCAGCATTTT
CASRRTGGQPQHF
>TRBJ1-3|TRBV27|TRBD1|.
TGTGCCAGCAGTCCAAGGACAGGTTACAACACCATATATTTT
CASSPRTGYNTIYF
>TRBJ1-2|TRBV20-1|TRBD1|.
TGCAGTGCTGGACAGGGATCGGGCTACACCTTC
CSAGQGSGYTF
>TRBJ1-1|TRBV19|.|.
TGTGCCAGTAGTATATTACGGAACACTGAAGCTTTCTTT
CASSILRNTEAFF
>TRBJ2-7|TRBV7-3|.|.
TGTGCCAGCAGCTTAATGGAGCGGCCCTCCTACGAGCAGTACTTC
CASSLMERPSYEQYF
>TRBJ2-7|TRBV30|TRBD1|once
TGTGCCTGGAGTGTACTGTATCCAGGGGGCGAGCAGTACTTC
CAWSVLYPGGEQYF
>TRBJ2-7|TRBV7-2|.|.
TGTGCCAGCAGCTTAGACCGAATAGGGGGCGAGCAGTACTTC
CASSLDRIGGEQYF
>TRBJ1-2|TRBV19|.|.
TGTGCCAGTAGTCTCCGCCTGGCGGCCCCCATTAACTATGGCTACACCTTC
CASSLRLAAPINYGYTF
>TRBJ2-7|TRBV7-3|.|.
TGTGCCAGCAGCTTAGGAGCAGGGGACGGGTACGAGCAGTACTTC
CASSLGAGDGYEQYF
>TRBJ2-7|TRBV29-1|.|once
TGCAGCGTTGGGGGCGGCGGGGACGAGCAGTACTTC
CSVGGGGDEQYF
>TRBJ1-5|TRBV28|TRBD1|.
TGTGCCAGCAGTCAGACCGGGACAGGGACTCAGCCCCAGCATTTT
CASSQTGTGTQPQHF
>TRBJ1-4|TRBV9|.|.
TGTGCCAGCAGCCGAACCCCGTTTAATGAAAAACTGTTTTTT
CASSRTPFNEKLFF
>TRBJ1-1|TRBV9|.|.
TGTGCCAGCAGCTCGGCACGGTTGGGGACTGAAGCTTTCTTT
CASSSARLGTEAFF
>TRBJ1-2|TRBV4-2|.|.
TGTGCCAGCAGCCAAGAGGGTCGGTCCTATGGCTACACCTTC
CASSQEGRSYGYTF
>TRBJ1-5|TRBV9|.|.
TGTGCCAGCAGCGCGGGACCCCAGGGCAATCAGCCCCAGCATTTT
CASSAGPQGNQPQHF
>TRBJ1-1|TRBV10-3|.|.
TGTGCCATCAACCCGGGGGAGAACACTGAAGCTTTCTTT
CAINPGENTEAFF
>TRBJ1-1|TRBV5-5|.|.
TGTGCCAGCAGCTTGGCCGGAATCAACACTGAAGCTTTCTTT
CASSLAGINTEAFF
>TRBJ2-3|TRBV9|.|.
TGTGCCAGCAAAGGTGTGCCAGATACGCAGTATTTT
CASKGVPDTQYF
>TRBJ2-5|TRBV5-4|.|.
TGTGCCAGCAGCTTAGTCCCGGGTGATAAGACCCAGTACTTC
CASSLVPGDKTQYF
>TRBJ2-1|TRBV7-2|.|.
TGTGCCAGCAGCCCCCAGACAGATTACAATGAGCAGTTCTTC
CASSPQTDYNEQFF
>TRBJ2-1|TRBV28|TRBD2|.
TGTGCCAGCAGGGGGAGGGCCGCCAGCTCCTACAATGAGCAGTTCTTC
CASRGRAASSYNEQFF
>TRBJ1-2|TRBV29-1|.|.
TGCAGCGCCCGGATGGACACAGGCTATGGCTACACCTTC
CSARMDTGYGYTF